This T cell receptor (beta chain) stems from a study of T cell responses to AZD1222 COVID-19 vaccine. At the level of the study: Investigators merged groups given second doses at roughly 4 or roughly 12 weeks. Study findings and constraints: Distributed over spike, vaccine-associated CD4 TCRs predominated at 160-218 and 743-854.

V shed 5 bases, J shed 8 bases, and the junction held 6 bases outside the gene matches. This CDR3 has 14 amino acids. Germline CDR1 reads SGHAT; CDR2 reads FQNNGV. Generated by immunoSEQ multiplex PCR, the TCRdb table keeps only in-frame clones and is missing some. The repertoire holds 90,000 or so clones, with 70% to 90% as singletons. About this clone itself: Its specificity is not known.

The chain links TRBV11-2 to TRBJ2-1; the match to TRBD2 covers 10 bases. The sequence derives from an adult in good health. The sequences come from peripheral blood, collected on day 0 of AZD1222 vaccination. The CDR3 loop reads CASSGKLAGYEQFF. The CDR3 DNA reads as TGTGCCAGCAGCGGAAAACTAGCGGGGTATGAGCAGTTCTTC. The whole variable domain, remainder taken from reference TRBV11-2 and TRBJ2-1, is EAGVAQSPRYKIIEKRQSVAFWCNPISGHATLYWYQQILGQGPKLLIQFQNNGVVDDSQLPKDRFSAERLKGVDSTLKIQPAKLEDSAVYLCASSGKLAGYEQFFGPGTRLTVL.